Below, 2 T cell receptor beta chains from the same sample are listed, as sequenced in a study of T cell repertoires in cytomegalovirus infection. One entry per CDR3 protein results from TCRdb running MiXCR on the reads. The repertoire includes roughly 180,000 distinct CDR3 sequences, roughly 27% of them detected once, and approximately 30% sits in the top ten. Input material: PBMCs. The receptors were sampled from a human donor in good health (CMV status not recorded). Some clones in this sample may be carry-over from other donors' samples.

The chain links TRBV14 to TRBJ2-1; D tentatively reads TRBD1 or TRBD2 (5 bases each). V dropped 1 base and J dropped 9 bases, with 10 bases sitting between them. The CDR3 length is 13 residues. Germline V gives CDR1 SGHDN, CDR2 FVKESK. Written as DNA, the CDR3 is TGTGCCAGCAGCCAAGGTCGGGACGGTGAGCAGTTCTTC. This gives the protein CASSQGRDGEQFF.

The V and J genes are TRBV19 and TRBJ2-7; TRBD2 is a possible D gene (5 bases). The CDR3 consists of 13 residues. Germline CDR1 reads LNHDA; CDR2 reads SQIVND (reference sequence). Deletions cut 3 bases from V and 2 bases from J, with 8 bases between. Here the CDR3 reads CASSIPGAYEQYF. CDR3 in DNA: TGTGCCAGTAGTATCCCCGGGGCCTACGAGCAGTACTTC.